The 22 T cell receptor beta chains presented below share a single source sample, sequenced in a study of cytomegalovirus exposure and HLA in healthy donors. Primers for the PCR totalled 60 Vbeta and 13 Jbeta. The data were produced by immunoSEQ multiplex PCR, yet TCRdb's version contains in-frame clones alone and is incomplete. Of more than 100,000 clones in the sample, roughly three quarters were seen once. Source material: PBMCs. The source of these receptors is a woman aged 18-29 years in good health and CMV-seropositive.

The CDR3 loop is CASSTDRKGYEQYF. The CDR3, as DNA: TGTGCCAGTAGTACGGACAGGAAAGGCTACGAGCAGTACTTC. The chain carries TRBV19 and TRBJ2-7, with 7 bases fitting TRBD1. The CDR3 spans 14 residues. Germline loops: CDR1 LNHDA, CDR2 SQIVND (reference sequence). J gave up 3 bases and V 4 bases, and 6 bases lay outside the gene matches.

The CDR3 bases are TGTGCCATCAGAGGGGAGCGGGGAGTCCCCTACGAGCAGTACTTC. This sequence encodes CAIRGERGVPYEQYF. The gene calls are TRBV10-3 and TRBJ2-7, with 7 bases fitting TRBD2. Looked up from germline, CDR1 is ENHRY and CDR2 is SYGVKD. The J segment lost 2 bases and the V segment lost 6 bases, leaving 10 bases of the junction unmatched. The length of the CDR3 is 15 residues.

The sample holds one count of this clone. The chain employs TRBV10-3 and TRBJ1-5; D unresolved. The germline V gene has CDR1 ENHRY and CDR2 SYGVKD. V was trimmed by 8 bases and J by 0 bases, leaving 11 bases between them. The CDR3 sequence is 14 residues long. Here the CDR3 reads CAISPQYSNQPQHF. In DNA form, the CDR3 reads TGTGCCATCTCGCCACAGTATAGCAATCAGCCCCAGCATTTT.

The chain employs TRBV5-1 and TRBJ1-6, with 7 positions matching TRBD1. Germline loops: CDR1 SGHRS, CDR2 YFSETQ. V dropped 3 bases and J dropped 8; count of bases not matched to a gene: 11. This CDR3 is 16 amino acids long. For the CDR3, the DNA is TGCGCCAGCAGCTCCGGGGGGGGGACAGCCTATTCACCCCTCCACTTT. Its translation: CASSSGGGTAYSPLHF.

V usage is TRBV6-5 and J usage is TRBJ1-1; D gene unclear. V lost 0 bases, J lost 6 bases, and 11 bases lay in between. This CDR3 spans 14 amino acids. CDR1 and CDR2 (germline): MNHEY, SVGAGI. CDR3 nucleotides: TGTGCCAGCAGTTACTCGTTCCCAACTTCTGAAGCTTTCTTT. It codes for CASSYSFPTSEAFF.

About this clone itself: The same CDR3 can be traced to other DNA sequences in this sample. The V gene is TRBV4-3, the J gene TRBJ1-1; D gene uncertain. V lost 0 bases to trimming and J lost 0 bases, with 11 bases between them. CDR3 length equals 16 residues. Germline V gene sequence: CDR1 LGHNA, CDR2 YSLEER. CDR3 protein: CASSQELAAMNTEAFF. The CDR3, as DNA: TGCGCCAGCAGCCAAGAGTTGGCAGCGATGAACACTGAAGCTTTCTTT.

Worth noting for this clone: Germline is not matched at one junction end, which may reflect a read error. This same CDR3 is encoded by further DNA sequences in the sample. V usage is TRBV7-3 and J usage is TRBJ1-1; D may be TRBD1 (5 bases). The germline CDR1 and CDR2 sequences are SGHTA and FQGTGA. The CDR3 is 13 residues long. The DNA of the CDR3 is TGTGCCAGCAGAAAAGGGGTGAACACTGAAGCCTTCTTT. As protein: CASRKGVNTEAFF.

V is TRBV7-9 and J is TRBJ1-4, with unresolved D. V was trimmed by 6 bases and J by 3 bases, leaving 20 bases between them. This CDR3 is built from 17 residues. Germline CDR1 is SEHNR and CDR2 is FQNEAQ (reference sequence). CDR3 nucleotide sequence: TGTGCCAGCAGATCCCCCCCGAGCCCTCAAGCTAATGAAAAACTGTTTTTT. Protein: CASRSPPSPQANEKLFF.

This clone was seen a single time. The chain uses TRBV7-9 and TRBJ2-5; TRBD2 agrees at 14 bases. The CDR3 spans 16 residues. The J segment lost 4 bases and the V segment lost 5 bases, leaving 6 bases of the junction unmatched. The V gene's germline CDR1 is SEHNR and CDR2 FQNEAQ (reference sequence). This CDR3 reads CASSQSTSGGGETQYF. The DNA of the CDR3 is TGTGCCAGCAGCCAGTCGACTAGCGGGGGGGGAGAGACCCAGTACTTC.

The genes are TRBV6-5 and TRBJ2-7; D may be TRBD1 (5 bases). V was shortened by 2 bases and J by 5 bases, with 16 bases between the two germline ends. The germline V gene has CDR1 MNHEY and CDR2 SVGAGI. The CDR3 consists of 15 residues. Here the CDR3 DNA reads TGTGCCAGCAGTTACGGCTGGGGCAACAAGGACGAGCAGTACTTC. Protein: CASSYGWGNKDEQYF.

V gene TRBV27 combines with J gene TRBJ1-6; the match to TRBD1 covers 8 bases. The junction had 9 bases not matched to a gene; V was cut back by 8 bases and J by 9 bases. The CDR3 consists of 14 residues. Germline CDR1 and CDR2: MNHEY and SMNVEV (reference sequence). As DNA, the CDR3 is TGTGCCAGCCGGATAAGGACAGGGACTTCACCCCTCCACTTT. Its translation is CASRIRTGTSPLHF.

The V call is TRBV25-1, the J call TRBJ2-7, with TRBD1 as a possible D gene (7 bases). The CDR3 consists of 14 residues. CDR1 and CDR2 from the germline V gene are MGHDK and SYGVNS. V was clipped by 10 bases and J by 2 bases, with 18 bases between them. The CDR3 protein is CATRGAAVAYEQYF. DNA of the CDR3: TGTGCCACCAGGGGGGCAGCGGTGGCCTACGAGCAGTACTTC.

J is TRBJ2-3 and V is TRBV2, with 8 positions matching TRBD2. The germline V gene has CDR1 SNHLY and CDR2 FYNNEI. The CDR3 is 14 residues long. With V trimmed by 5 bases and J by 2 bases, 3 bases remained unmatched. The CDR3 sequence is CASSPAGVTDTQYF. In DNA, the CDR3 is TGTGCCAGCAGTCCAGCGGGGGTCACAGATACGCAGTATTTT.

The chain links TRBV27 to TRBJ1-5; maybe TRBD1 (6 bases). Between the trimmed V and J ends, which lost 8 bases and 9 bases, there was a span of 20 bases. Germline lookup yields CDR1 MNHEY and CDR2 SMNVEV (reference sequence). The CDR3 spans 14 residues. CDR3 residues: CASGLTGSVAPQHF. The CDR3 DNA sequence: TGTGCCAGCGGCCTAACAGGGTCGGTTGCGCCCCAGCATTTT.

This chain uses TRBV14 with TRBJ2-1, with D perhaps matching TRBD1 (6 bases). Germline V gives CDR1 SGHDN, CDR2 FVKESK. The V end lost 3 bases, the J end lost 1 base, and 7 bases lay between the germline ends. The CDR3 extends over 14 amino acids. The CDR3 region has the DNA TGTGCCAGCAGCCAGACAGGTTCCTACAATGAGCAGTTCTTC. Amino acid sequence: CASSQTGSYNEQFF.

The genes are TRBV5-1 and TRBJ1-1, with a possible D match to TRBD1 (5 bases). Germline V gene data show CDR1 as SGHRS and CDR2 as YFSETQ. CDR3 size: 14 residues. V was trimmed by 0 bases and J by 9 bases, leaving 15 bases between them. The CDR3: CASSLGARGQKAFF. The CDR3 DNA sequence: TGCGCCAGCAGCTTGGGCGCAAGAGGACAAAAAGCTTTCTTT.

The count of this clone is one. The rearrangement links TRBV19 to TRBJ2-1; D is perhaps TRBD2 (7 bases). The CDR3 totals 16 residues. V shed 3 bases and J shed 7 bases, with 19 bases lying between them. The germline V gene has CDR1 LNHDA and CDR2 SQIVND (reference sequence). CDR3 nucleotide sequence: TGTGCCAGTAGTATGAGGGGGGGGATTAGCATGAATGAGCAGTTCTTC. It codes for CASSMRGGISMNEQFF. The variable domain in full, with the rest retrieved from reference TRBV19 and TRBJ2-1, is DGGITQSPKYLFRKEGQNVTLSCEQNLNHDAMYWYRQDPGQGLRLIYYSQIVNDFQKGDIAEGYSVSREKKESFPLTVTSAQKNPTAFYLCASSMRGGISMNEQFFGPGTRLTVL.

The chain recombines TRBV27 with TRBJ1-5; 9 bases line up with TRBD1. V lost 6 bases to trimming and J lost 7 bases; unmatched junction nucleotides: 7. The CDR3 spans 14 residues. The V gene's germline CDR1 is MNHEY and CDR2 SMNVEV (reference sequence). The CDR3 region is CASSPGQGLQPQHF. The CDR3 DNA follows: TGTGCCAGCAGCCCGGGACAGGGATTACAGCCCCAGCATTTT.

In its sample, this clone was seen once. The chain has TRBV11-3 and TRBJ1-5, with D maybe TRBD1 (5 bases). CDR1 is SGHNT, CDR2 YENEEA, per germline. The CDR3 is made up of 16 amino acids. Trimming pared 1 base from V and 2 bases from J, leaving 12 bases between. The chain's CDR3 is CASSLGSQEGNQPQHF. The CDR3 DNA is TGTGCCAGCAGCTTAGGGTCACAGGAAGGCAATCAGCCCCAGCATTTT.

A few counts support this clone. CDR3 sequence reads: CASSLDGQGNTYEQYF. The CDR3 nucleotides are TGCGCCAGCAGCTTGGATGGACAGGGGAATACCTACGAGCAGTACTTC. The rearrangement uses TRBV5-1 and TRBJ2-7; 9 nucleotides agree with TRBD1. This CDR3 contains 16 residues. Germline CDR1 is SGHRS and CDR2 is YFSETQ. Trimming cost V 0 bases and J 2 bases; bases outside gene matches: 6.

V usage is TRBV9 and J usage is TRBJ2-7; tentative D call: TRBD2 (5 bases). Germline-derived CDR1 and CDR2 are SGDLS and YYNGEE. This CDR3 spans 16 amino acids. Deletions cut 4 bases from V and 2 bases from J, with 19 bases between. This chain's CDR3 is CASSIGFGVQTYEQYF. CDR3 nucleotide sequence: TGTGCCAGCAGCATAGGGTTCGGGGTTCAAACCTACGAGCAGTACTTC.

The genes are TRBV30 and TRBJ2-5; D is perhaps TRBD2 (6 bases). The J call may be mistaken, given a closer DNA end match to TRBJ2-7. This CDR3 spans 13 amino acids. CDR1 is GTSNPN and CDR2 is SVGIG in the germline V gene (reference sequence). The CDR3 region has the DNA TGTGCCTGGAGTGTCGGGGGAGGCTACGAGCAGTACTTC. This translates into CAWSVGGGYEQYF.